The rows below give T cell receptor beta chains drawn from one sample of a study of T-cell memory formation after mild COVID-19. MiXCR was run by TCRdb on the 5' RACE reads, yielding one entry per CDR3 protein. In the table there are about 430,000 distinct CDR3 sequences, roughly 18% of which are singletons. The sequenced sample consisted of PBMCs or a T cell subset sorted from them (not recorded which). The receptors come from a man in his late teens or twenties who had mild COVID-19 (a few samples of this study predate the infection). Cell type and time point are not known. CDR3s include the opening cysteine and the closing phenylalanine or tryptophan. The order of the fields is V gene, J gene, CDR3 protein.

TRBV4-3	TRBJ2-3	CASSREDTDTQYF
TRBV3-1	TRBJ1-1	CASSQENYRYTEAFF
TRBV20-1	TRBJ2-2	CSASGVQGPNTGELFF
TRBV7-2	TRBJ2-5	CASARQGGEVTQYF
TRBV7-9	TRBJ1-2	CASSQDSRGYTF
TRBV7-9	TRBJ1-1	CASSLIEGITEAFF
TRBV7-6	TRBJ1-4	CASSPRTGGPNEKLFF
TRBV5-1	TRBJ2-5	CASSLVASVAQYF
TRBV7-6	TRBJ1-1	CASSSRQGSTEAFF
TRBV7-9	TRBJ2-7	CASSLPRGTGYEQYF
TRBV28	TRBJ1-2	CASSREGYGYTF
TRBV5-1	TRBJ2-1	CASSLGSSGKSSYNEQFF
TRBV11-3	TRBJ2-5	CASSTGTRETQYF
TRBV27	TRBJ1-2	CASTSSQDHYGYTF
TRBV4-1	TRBJ1-2	CASSQEFPGLYGYTF
TRBV20-1	TRBJ2-2	CSARGRRGPGELFF
TRBV20-1	TRBJ2-3	CSARDGIYRGRARDRTDTQYF
TRBV27	TRBJ2-3	CASSLAATGDTQYF
TRBV10-3	TRBJ1-1	CAISESGQGATEAFF
TRBV6-2/TRBV6-3	TRBJ1-1	CASRDLGQQNTEAFF
TRBV7-2	TRBJ1-2	CASSFSLVEDLEAGGYTF
TRBV10-3	TRBJ2-5	CAISDHPKIETQYF
TRBV29-1	TRBJ2-1	CSVADEQFF
TRBV21-1	TRBJ2-7	CASSKVRGLSSYEQYF
TRBV6-6	TRBJ1-4	CASRAGQANEKLFF
TRBV4-3	TRBJ1-4	CASSQDTGHVVEKLFF
TRBV6-2/TRBV6-3	TRBJ1-6	CASSGGQPAHSPLHF
TRBV4-2	TRBJ2-5	CASSQERLAGAQYF
TRBV2	TRBJ1-6	CASSEAVGEHSPLHF
TRBV6-1	TRBJ1-2	CASSEYRSGLGGYTF
TRBV6-5	TRBJ2-1	CASKPGLSTREQFF
TRBV5-6	TRBJ2-1	CASSYREGQFF